These 15 T cell receptor beta chains came from one sample sequenced in a study of identical twins. Each CDR3 protein gets one entry after TCRdb re-called the 5' RACE reads with MiXCR. The sample records 1.5 million to 2 million distinct CDR3 sequences, less than 40% being singletons. Sequenced material: cord blood. The receptor set was obtained from a newborn girl in good health.

The chain recombines TRBV7-2 with TRBJ1-1; D is ambiguous. Germline-derived CDR1 and CDR2 are SGHTA and FQGNSA. V was pared by 1 base and J by 4 bases, with 10 bases between. The CDR3 length is 14 residues. The CDR3 bases are TGTGCCAGCAGCTTAGAGGACGGCCCCACTGAAGCTTTCTTT. This encodes CASSLEDGPTEAFF.

This clonotype was observed a handful of times. V is TRBV18 and J is TRBJ1-2, with D hard to call. Between the trimmed V and J ends, which lost 1 base and 4 bases, there was a span of 13 bases. This CDR3 region has 15 residues. Germline assignment: CDR1 KGHSH and CDR2 LQKENI. DNA for the CDR3: TGTGCCAGCTCACCACTCGGTAACGTCGGCTATGGCTACACCTTC. It codes for CASSPLGNVGYGYTF.

This chain connects TRBV28 to TRBJ2-1, with D tentatively TRBD2 (6 bases). The J call may be in error: the DNA end matches TRBJ2-7 better. CDR1 and CDR2 (germline): MDHEN, SYDVKM. The length of the CDR3 is 16 residues. The CDR3, as DNA: TGTGCCAGCAGCCCTGTGCGGGGATCCTCCTACAATGAGCAGTACTTC. Translated, it gives CASSPVRGSSYNEQYF.

This clonotype appeared a few times. This chain links TRBV2 with TRBJ2-7, with unresolved D. The germline V and J ends were trimmed by 5 bases and 4 bases, with 9 bases remaining between them. The CDR3 extends over 12 amino acids. From germline, CDR1 is SNHLY and CDR2 FYNNEI. CDR3 DNA: TGTGCCAGCAGTCCCTACCAGTACGAGCAGTACTTC. Translation gives CASSPYQYEQYF.

This clonotype was observed a handful of times. The chain links TRBV7-2 to TRBJ2-5; D is possibly TRBD1 (6 bases). The germline V gene encodes CDR1 SGHTA and CDR2 FQGNSA. V was pared by 5 bases and J by 3 bases, with 10 bases between. This CDR3 has 13 residues. Written as DNA, the CDR3 is TGTGCCAGCAGCAAGCGGACAGAAGAGACCCAGTACTTC. Its protein product is CASSKRTEETQYF.

This chain joins TRBV12-3 or TRBV12-4 and TRBJ1-4; 7 positions agree with TRBD1. With 5 bases clipped from V and 5 bases from J, the junction kept 17 bases outside the gene matches. The CDR3 totals 18 residues. CDR3 coding DNA: TGTGCCAGCAGTACGCGACAGGGAGGGACCACAGGGAATGAAAAACTGTTTTTT. Translating it yields CASSTRQGGTTGNEKLFF.

The chain is built from TRBV4-2 and TRBJ2-5; D remains unclear. The V and J ends lost 1 base and 2 bases respectively, with 17 bases between them. Germline CDR1 reads LGHNA; CDR2 reads YNFKEQ. The CDR3 covers 17 residues. The CDR3 is CASSQGISYYAQETQYF. The CDR3, as DNA: TGTGCCAGCAGCCAAGGAATTAGCTATTACGCTCAAGAGACCCAGTACTTC.

This chain links TRBV11-1 with TRBJ1-1; possible D gene TRBD1, 5 bases. Germline values: CDR1 SGHAT, CDR2 FQDESV (reference sequence). The CDR3 loop spans 21 amino acids. V dropped 4 bases and J dropped 2 bases, with 32 bases sitting between them. As DNA, the CDR3 is TGTGCCAGCAGCTCCCCCCGGACGGTCCAAACGGGGGACGGTCCAAACACTGAAGCTTTCTTT. Residues: CASSSPRTVQTGDGPNTEAFF.

This rearrangement joins TRBV7-2 to TRBJ2-1; 12 nucleotides agree with TRBD2. Germline CDR1 and CDR2: SGHTA and FQGNSA. The CDR3 length is 17 residues. The V gene end was trimmed by 0 bases and the J gene end by 8 bases; junction bases not matched to a gene: 8. The CDR3 sequence is CASSLAASGRGSDEQFF. CDR3 DNA: TGTGCCAGCAGCTTAGCAGCTAGCGGGAGGGGTAGCGATGAGCAGTTCTTC.

This clonotype was observed a few times. This chain connects TRBV7-2 to TRBJ1-5; D ambiguous. CDR3 length: 15 residues. Germline V lookup: CDR1 SGHTA, CDR2 FQGNSA. The V and J ends lost 10 bases and 0 bases respectively, with 16 bases between them. The CDR3 DNA reads TGTGCCACCTCTCCAAGTCAATATAGCAATCAGCCCCAGCATTTT. Translating gives CATSPSQYSNQPQHF.

V gene TRBV20-1 combines with J gene TRBJ2-1; D tentatively fits TRBD1 or TRBD2 (5 bases each). Between the trimmed V and J ends, which lost 3 bases and 6 bases, there was a span of 21 bases. Germline V gives CDR1 DFQATT, CDR2 SNEGSKA (reference sequence). The CDR3 extends over 16 amino acids. The CDR3 reads CSARTLGATFINEQFF. DNA of the CDR3: TGCAGTGCTAGGACCCTCGGGGCCACATTCATCAATGAGCAGTTCTTC.

The chain has TRBV5-1 and TRBJ2-2; D is perhaps TRBD1 or TRBD2 (5 bases each). The CDR3 is 19 residues long. CDR1 is SGHRS, CDR2 YFSETQ, per germline. V was pared by 4 bases and J by 2 bases, with 24 bases between. The CDR3 nucleotides are TGCGCCAGCAGCCCCAGGGAGTTAACCCAGGGCCCTAACACCGGGGAGCTGTTTTTT. Translated, it gives CASSPRELTQGPNTGELFF. The complete variable domain, with remaining parts taken from reference TRBV5-1 and TRBJ2-2, reads KAGVTQTPRYLIKTRGQQVTLSCSPISGHRSVSWYQQTPGQGLQFLFEYFSETQRNKGNFPGRFSGRQFSNSRSEMNVSTLELGDSALYLCASSPRELTQGPNTGELFFGEGSRLTVL.

This clonotype came up many times. This chain uses TRBV6-1 with TRBJ2-6; 12 bases agree with TRBD1. Trimming took 6 bases from V and 1 from J; bases not matched to a gene: 4. The germline CDR1 and CDR2 sequences are MNHNS and SASEGT. The CDR3 loop spans 17 amino acids. The CDR3 DNA reads as TGTGCCAGCAGCCGGGACAGGGGGCGTTCTGGGGCCAACGTCCTGACTTTC. It codes for CASSRDRGRSGANVLTF.

At least ten counts were recorded for this clonotype. This chain joins TRBV5-1 and TRBJ2-3, with 8 positions matching TRBD1. Trimming took 3 bases from V and 4 from J; bases not matched to a gene: 1. The germline gives CDR1 SGHRS, CDR2 YFSETQ. CDR3 length: 13 residues. This CDR3 reads CASSSGGSDTQYF. The CDR3 DNA reads TGCGCCAGCAGCTCAGGGGGCTCAGATACGCAGTATTTT.

Regarding this clonotype: A much larger clone sits a single nucleotide away, making a read error possible. The V gene is TRBV12-3 or TRBV12-4, the J gene TRBJ2-4; a weak D match, TRBD2 (6 bases). TRBJ2-7 explains the end of the DNA better; the J call may be wrong. This CDR3 is 13 amino acids long. The CDR3 DNA reads TGTGCCAACAGTTTAGCCGGGACTGGCGAGCAGTACTTC. Encoded protein: CANSLAGTGEQYF.